This T cell receptor (beta chain) was sequenced in a study of cytomegalovirus exposure and HLA in healthy donors (dated 2017 in TCRdb). Regarding the complete study: An earlier analysis of roughly 500 of the donors reported 250 to 350 Gb of sequence data and 117 million unique TCR beta sequences obtained from 180 million or so T cells. An early release that covered about 600 HLA-typed donors contained about 300 gigabases of sequencing data and some 87 million unique TCR sequences. Rather than using new phenotypic data, the later analysis identified candidate immune exposures from TCR beta sequences and from how often those sequences occurred across donors. On average, around 200,000 unique TCR beta nucleotide sequences were sequenced per donor among a few hundred genotyped donors of the cohort, with roughly 20% of those sequences being non-productive. Using immunosequencing, the study profiled T cell repertoires from approximately 700 subjects and related those repertoires to cytomegalovirus serostatus. The genetic ancestry cluster associated with self-reported Caucasian donors included approximately 85% of the 398 genotyped donors. Every discovery cohort repertoire had been produced on one sequencing platform. High-throughput TCR immunosequencing, statistical association of individual TCRs with disease status, and machine learning were combined to predict cytomegalovirus infection status. Both class I and class II loci were covered by HLA typing, at four-digit resolution. The study was designed to test whether signatures of past pathogen exposure could be identified by cataloging public T cell receptors. The number of donors typed differed by locus, with about 629-640 for A, B, C, DRB1 and DQB1, around 520 for DQA1, approximately 580 for DPA1, and over 400 for DPB1. Donor age, sex, ethnicity and CMV serostatus were compiled together with the repertoire data. To decide whether each TCR beta V gene segment behaved as functional or pseudogenic, an earlier analysis of some 600 of the donors relied on high-throughput TCR beta sequencing. Genome-wide SNP genotypes for about 65% of the 666 donors were used in a later genetic analysis, which treated that subset as a discovery cohort. To study patterns of TCR occurrence, a later analysis re-analyzed previously published TCR beta repertoires from around 670 donors and added high-resolution HLA genotyping. Four to six DR-DQ haplotypes were handled as single units for association and clustering, since linkage in the cohort was strong. In addition to the first cohort of 666 subjects, a separate validation cohort of 100 to 150 different subjects was used. Paper-wide results and their limitations: In a later analysis, TCR association rates were found to vary across HLA loci, with the most associated TCRs seen for DRB1 alleles and the fewest for HLA-C alleles. A few of the identified cytomegalovirus-associated TCR beta chains were confirmed in vitro to be specific for cytomegalovirus antigens. The study gave a list of about 170 TCR beta chains associated with cytomegalovirus. In both the original and validation cohorts, the classifier was reported to diagnose cytomegalovirus status with high specificity and sensitivity. When HLA alleles, especially DR and DQ, strongly co-occurred, TCR associations were difficult to assign to individual alleles. A later analysis reported that several top co-occurrence clusters appeared linked to parvovirus B19, influenza, CMV and Epstein-Barr virus. Sequencing depth was assumed to be roughly uniform across donors in the presence/absence analyses, though that assumption may not hold. Linkage disequilibrium might explain the correlated functional status among segregating V segments, but an unknown experimental factor could not be excluded. CMV serostatus was the only immune exposure information available for the cohort. A group of highly shared sequence variants was considered likely to be a technical artifact of the sequencing pipeline. In an earlier analysis of fewer than 750 of the donors, most TCR beta V segments were observed in productive rearrangements about 87% or about 30% of the time, broadly matching IMGT annotations. An association between a missense DCLRE1C variant and V-gene and J-gene trimming of TCR beta chains was found in a later genetic analysis and replicated in an independent cohort. Most CMV-associated TCR beta chains appeared to be HLA-restricted in a later analysis, and the HLA associations seemed to be driven largely by CMV exposure. Most TCR sequences were observed very rarely across donors, whereas some public TCRs were present in many individuals. In a later analysis, HLA-associated TCR beta chains were found to be more clonally expanded and to have lower generation probabilities than equally common non-associated chains. A further reported finding was that TCR beta sequences accurately predicted the HLA-A and HLA-B alleles for most subjects in the first cohort. Because the 87-base-pair reads could not distinguish some IMGT-functional V segments, including TRBV6-2 and TRBV6-3, those segments were excluded. At a false discovery rate of 0.05, a later analysis linked around 17,000 TCR beta sequences to specific HLA alleles. HLA typing was unavailable for some donors at each locus, so association tests used only the typed subset. According to a later genetic analysis, donors in an Asian-associated ancestry cluster had fewer N-insertions in productive TCRs than the approximately 610-donor mean. The cohort was sequenced for TCR beta chains only, and without alpha or paired-chain data the features that could be detected were limited. Because counts were too low, more than 15 rarely observed V segments, including chromosome 9 orphons, were excluded from the earlier analysis of 587 of the donors. The authors suggested that the approach could potentially be extended to other disease states and immunological phenotypes.

With respect to this clone: Its antigen target is currently unknown.

Trimmed from V: 1 base; trimmed from J: 5 bases; junction bases lacking a gene match: 1. CDR1 and CDR2, looked up from the germline V gene (reference sequence), are SGHAT and FQDESV. The CDR3 runs 15 amino acids, cysteine and phenylalanine included. Of the read, only the CDR3 DNA is kept; its 45 bases are in frame from base 1. The cohort comprised more than 550 healthy bone marrow donors. All cohort members were sampled while nominally healthy, although unrecorded immune exposures were likely present. The donor was CMV seropositive and was included in the group of 250 to 350 seropositive cohort members. A peripheral blood sample was collected from each donor, and TCR beta sequencing was performed on peripheral blood mononuclear cells. Genomic DNA extraction from the blood cell samples was performed with the Qiagen DNeasy Blood Extraction Kit. Library preparation employed the immunoSEQ multiplex PCR assay. A mixture of 60 forward primers for TCR Vbeta segments and 13 reverse primers for TCR Jbeta segments was used in the multiplex PCR. The CDR3 region of rearranged TCR beta genes was amplified from genomic DNA by a multiplex PCR assay. The Illumina HiSeq System was used to sequence the amplified TCR beta libraries as 87-base-pair reads. The published analysis was carried out like this. In a later analysis, 70 million to 95 million unique TCR beta chains were counted across the 500 to 850 repertoires, and approximately 11 million of these chains were shared by at least two donors. To remove PCR and sequencing errors, raw reads were error-corrected and collapsed into unique sequences using a nearest-neighbor algorithm that merged closely related sequences. Alignment of CDR3 sequences to IMGT reference sequences was used to assign V, D and J gene segments. Each retained sequence needed at least a six-nucleotide match to both a V gene segment and a J gene segment. Rearrangements were called productive when the CDR3 lacked stop codons and stayed in frame with V and J; all others were non-productive. CDR3 was defined by IMGT convention, running from the second conserved V-encoded cysteine to the conserved J-encoded phenylalanine. Sequences without an unambiguous match to a single V gene segment were excluded from the earlier analysis of approximately 560 of the donors. An earlier analysis of several hundred of the donors classified V segments as functional when productive rearrangements were above 56.7% and as segregating when the standard deviation between donors was above 5%. A statistical classification framework was developed to diagnose cytomegalovirus status using the catalog of TCR beta chain sequences. In a later analysis, TCR nucleotide sequences were compared against IMGT/GENE-DB human TR gene sequences so that V and J genes could be assigned. In a later analysis, CDR3 sequences and most-parsimonious VDJ recombination scenarios were assigned using the TCRdist pipeline. In a later analysis, each TCR beta chain was defined by its CDR3 amino acid sequence together with its V-gene family, and reads without a unique V-gene family were excluded. In a later analysis, 450 to 600 highly shared, low-generation-probability nucleotide sequences were removed to address suspected cross-contamination and a sequencing artifact. A later analysis calculated a clonal expansion index for each public chain from normalized within-repertoire ranks of inferred template counts. In a later analysis, generation probabilities were computed using a VDJ recombination model fitted to out-of-frame rearrangements, and the results were checked against IGoR. Hypergeometric tests were used in a later analysis to score TCR-TCR, TCR-HLA and TCR-CMV co-occurrence, with a repertoire-size bias correction applied to the TCR pairs. A later analysis estimated false discovery rates by permuting HLA or CMV assignments 20 times. A later analysis grouped co-occurring TCRs with DBSCAN, adding TCRdist sequence similarity when clustering within HLA-allele-positive subsets. For co-occurrence clustering, repertoires with fewer than 30,000 or more than 120,000 public chains were excluded, along with roughly 5 repertoires with anomalous nucleotide sharing. Here the immuneACCESS table is served through TCRdb, limited to in-frame sequences with V and J called. Missing clones are a known gap in these copies; in checked studies unresolved V genes cover under half, and the rest lacks a known reason. V, J and clone size were drawn from that table, and D and trimming were deduced from the DNA. The sample table on file contains about 53,000 clones. The biggest ten clones account for over 10% of the sample.

Sequencing input: PBMCs. The chain is made from TRBV11-1 and TRBJ2-1, with 11 central nucleotides matching TRBD2. The sequence derives from a man aged 18 to 35 in good health and CMV-seropositive. The CDR3 corresponds to CASSLVLAGDNEQFF. The sequence in DNA is TGTGCCAGCAGCTTAGTACTAGCGGGGGACAATGAGCAGTTCTTC.